This T cell receptor beta chain was sequenced in a study of patients and donors after allogeneic stem cell transplantation. This clonotype was counted at least ten times. TCRdb independently ran MiXCR on the RT-PCR reads; one entry per CDR3 protein. Of about a million distinct CDR3 sequences listed, 15% to 20% are singletons. The germline V and J ends were trimmed by 1 base and 7 bases, with 17 bases remaining between them. The CDR3 totals 16 residues. The V gene's germline CDR1 is SGHRS and CDR2 YFSETQ. This sequence was found in a human donor who was either an allogeneic HSCT recipient or a stem cell or donor lymphocyte infusion donor (not recorded which). It is not recorded whose cells these are; they may come from a transplant donor. The specimen sequenced was blood, either unsorted or a sorted T cell fraction (not recorded which). The rearrangement uses TRBV5-1 and TRBJ1-4, with TRBD1 as a possible D gene (5 bases). The CDR3 spells CASSLRGATEREKLFF. CDR3 bases: TGCGCCAGCAGCTTGCGAGGGGCTACAGAACGTGAAAAACTGTTTTTT.